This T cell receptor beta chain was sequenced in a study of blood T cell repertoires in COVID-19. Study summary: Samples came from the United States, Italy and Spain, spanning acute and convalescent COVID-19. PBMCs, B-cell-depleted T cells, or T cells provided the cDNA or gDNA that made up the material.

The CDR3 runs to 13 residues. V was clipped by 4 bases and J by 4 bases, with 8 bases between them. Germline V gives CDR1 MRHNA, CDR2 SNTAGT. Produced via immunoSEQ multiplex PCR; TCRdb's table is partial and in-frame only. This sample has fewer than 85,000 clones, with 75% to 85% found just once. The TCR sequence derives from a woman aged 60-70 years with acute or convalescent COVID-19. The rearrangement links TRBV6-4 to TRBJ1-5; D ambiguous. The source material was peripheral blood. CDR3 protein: CASSVEENQPQHF. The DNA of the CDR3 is TGTGCCAGCAGTGTTGAGGAGAATCAGCCCCAGCATTTT.